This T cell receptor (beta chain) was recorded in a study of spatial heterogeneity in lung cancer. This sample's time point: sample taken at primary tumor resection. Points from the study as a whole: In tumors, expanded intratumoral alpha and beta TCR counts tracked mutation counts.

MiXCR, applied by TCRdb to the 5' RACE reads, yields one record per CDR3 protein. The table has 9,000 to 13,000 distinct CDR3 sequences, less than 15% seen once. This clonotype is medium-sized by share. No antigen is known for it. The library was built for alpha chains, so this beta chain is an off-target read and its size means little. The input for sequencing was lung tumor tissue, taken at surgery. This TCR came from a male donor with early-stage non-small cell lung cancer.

CDR3 DNA: TGTGCCAGCAGCCGACTAGCGGGAGGGGGGGGAGAGACCCAGTACTTC. Protein: CASSRLAGGGGETQYF. This rearrangement joins TRBV6-6 to TRBJ2-5; 14 bases are a match to TRBD2. Germline values: CDR1 MNHNY, CDR2 SVGAGI (reference sequence). CDR3 size: 16 residues. The junction had 7 bases not matched to a gene; V was cut back by 6 bases and J by 4 bases.